Reported below is one TCR beta chain. These data are taken from a study of CD8 T cells in ankylosing spondylitis. TCRdb reprocessed the 5' RACE reads via MiXCR and lists one record per CDR3 protein. Of 200,000 or so distinct CDR3 sequences in the sample, 10% to 15% were seen once. Trimming cost V 0 bases and J 0 bases, with 9 bases left between them. This CDR3 has 16 amino acids. Germline loops: CDR1 SGDLS, CDR2 YYNGEE. The chain joins TRBV9 to TRBJ1-4, with unresolved D. Sequencing was carried out using blood, either unsorted or a sorted T cell fraction (not recorded which). The clonotype originates from a female donor with ankylosing spondylitis or in good health (not recorded which). The CDR3 loop is CASSVEAFSTNEKLFF. For the CDR3, the DNA is TGTGCCAGCAGCGTAGAGGCTTTTTCAACTAATGAAAAACTGTTTTTT.